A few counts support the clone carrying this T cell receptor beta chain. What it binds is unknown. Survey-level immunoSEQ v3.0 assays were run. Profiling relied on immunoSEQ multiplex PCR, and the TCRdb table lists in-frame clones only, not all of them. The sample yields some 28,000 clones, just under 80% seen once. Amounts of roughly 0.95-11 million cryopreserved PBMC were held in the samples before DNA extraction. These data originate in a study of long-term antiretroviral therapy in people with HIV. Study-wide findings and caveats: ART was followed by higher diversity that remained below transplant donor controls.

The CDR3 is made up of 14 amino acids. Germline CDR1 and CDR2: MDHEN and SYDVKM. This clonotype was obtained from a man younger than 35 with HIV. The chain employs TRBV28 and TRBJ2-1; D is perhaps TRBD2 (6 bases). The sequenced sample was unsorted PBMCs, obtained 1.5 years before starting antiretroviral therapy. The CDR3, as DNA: TGTGCGAGCGAGGACGGAGGGATCTACAATGAGCAGTTCTTC. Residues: CASEDGGIYNEQFF.